This T cell receptor beta chain was identified during a study of CD8 T cells in Susac syndrome. About the study: Sequencing included Susac syndrome patients, over 5 of them with active disease and roughly eight in remission.

Trimming pared 2 bases from V and 1 base from J, leaving 10 bases between. The CDR3 length is 16 residues. The V gene's germline CDR1 is SGHNT and CDR2 YYREEE (reference sequence). Reverse transcription used roughly 0.45 to 1 ug RNA and random hexamers. TCRdb reanalysed the immunoSEQ multiplex PCR reads using MiXCR and keeps one entry per CDR3 protein. The table includes over 150,000 distinct CDR3 sequences, approximately 95% detected once. The TCR comes from a human donor with Susac syndrome. The sequenced material came from CD4+ T cells from PBMCs. The V and J genes are TRBV5-4 and TRBJ2-6; no definite D call. Here the CDR3 DNA reads TGTGCCAGCAGCTTTCCCGGACGGTCTGGGGCCAACGTCCTGACTTTC. It translates to CASSFPGRSGANVLTF. Complete variable domain (other parts from reference TRBV5-4 and TRBJ2-6): ETGVTQSPTHLIKTRGQQVTLRCSSQSGHNTVSWYQQALGQGPQFIFQYYREEENGRGNFPPRFSGLQFPNYSSELNVNALELDDSALYLCASSFPGRSGANVLTFGAGSRLTVL.